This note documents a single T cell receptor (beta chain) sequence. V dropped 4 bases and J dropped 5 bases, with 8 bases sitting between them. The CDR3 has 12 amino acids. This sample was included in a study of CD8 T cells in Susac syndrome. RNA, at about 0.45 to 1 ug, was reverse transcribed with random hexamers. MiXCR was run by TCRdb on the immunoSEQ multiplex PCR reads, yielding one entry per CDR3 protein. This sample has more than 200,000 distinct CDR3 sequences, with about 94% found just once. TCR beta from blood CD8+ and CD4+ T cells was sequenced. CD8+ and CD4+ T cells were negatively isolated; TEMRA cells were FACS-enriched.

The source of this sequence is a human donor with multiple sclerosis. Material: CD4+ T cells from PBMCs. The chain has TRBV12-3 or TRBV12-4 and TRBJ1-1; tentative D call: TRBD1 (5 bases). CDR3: CASSSRATEAFF. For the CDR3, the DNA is TGTGCCAGCAGTTCCAGGGCTACTGAAGCTTTCTTT.